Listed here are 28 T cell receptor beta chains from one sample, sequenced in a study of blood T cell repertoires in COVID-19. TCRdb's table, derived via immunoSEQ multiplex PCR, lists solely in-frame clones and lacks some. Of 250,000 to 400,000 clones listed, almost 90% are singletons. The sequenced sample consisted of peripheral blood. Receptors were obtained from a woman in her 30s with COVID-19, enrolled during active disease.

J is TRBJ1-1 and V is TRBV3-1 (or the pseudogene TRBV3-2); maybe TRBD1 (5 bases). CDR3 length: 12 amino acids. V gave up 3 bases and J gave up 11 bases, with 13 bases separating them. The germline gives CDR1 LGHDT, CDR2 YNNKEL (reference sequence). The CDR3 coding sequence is TGTGCCAGCAGCCACTCCAGGGCCGGGGCTTTCTTT. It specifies CASSHSRAGAFF.

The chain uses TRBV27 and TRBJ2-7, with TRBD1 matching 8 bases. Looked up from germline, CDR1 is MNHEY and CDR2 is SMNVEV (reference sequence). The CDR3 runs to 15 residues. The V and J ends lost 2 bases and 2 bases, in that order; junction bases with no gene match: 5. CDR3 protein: CASSLNRGLTYEQYF. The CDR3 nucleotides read TGTGCCAGCAGTTTAAACAGGGGGTTAACCTACGAGCAGTACTTC.

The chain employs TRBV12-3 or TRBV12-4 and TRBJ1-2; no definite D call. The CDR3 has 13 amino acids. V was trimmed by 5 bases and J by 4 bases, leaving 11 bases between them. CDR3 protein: CASSTGRGYGYTF. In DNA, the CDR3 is TGTGCCAGCAGTACCGGGAGAGGCTATGGCTACACCTTC.

The CDR3 is CASRQGGITGELFF. DNA of the CDR3: TGTGCCAGTAGACAGGGGGGAATCACCGGGGAGCTGTTTTTT. The chain couples TRBV19 to TRBJ2-2, with 8 bases lining up with TRBD1. There are 14 residues in the CDR3. The junction had 4 bases not matched to a gene; V was cut back by 6 bases and J by 4 bases. The germline CDR1 and CDR2 sequences are LNHDA and SQIVND (reference sequence).

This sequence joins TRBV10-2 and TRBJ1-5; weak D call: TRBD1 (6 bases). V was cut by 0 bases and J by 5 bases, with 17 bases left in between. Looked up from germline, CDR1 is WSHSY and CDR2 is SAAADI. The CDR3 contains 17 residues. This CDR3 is CASSESGGRGSDQPQHF. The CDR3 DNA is TGCGCCAGCAGTGAGTCAGGGGGACGGGGCAGTGATCAGCCCCAGCATTTT.

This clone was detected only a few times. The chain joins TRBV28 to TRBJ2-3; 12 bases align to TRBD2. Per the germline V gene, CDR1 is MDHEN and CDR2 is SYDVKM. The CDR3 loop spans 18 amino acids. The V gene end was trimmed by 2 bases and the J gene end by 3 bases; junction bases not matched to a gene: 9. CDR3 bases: TGTGCCAGCAGTTTAGGGACTAGCGGGTGGGGCGGGACAGATACGCAGTATTTT. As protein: CASSLGTSGWGGTDTQYF.

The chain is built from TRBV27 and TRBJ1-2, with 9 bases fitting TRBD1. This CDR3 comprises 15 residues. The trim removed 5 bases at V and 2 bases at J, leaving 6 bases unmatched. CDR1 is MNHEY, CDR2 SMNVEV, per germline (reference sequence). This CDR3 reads CASSRTGGANYGYTF. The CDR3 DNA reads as TGTGCCAGCAGTAGAACAGGGGGCGCGAACTATGGCTACACCTTC.

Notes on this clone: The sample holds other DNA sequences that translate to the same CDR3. The CDR3 spells CASSMVSGRATDTQYF. DNA for the CDR3: TGTGCCAGTAGTATGGTCAGCGGGCGCGCAACAGATACGCAGTATTTT. The chain uses TRBV19 and TRBJ2-3, with a tentative D call TRBD2 (6 bases). The CDR3 consists of 16 residues. With 3 bases removed from V and 3 bases from J, the gap between germline ends came to 16 bases. The germline V gene has CDR1 LNHDA and CDR2 SQIVND (reference sequence).

The CDR3 here is CASSETVNQPQHF. The CDR3 coding sequence is TGCGCCAGCAGTGAAACGGTCAATCAGCCCCAGCATTTT. The chain couples TRBV10-1 to TRBJ1-5; no reliable D call. There are 13 residues in the CDR3. With 3 bases removed from V and 3 bases from J, the gap between germline ends came to 6 bases. The germline V gene encodes CDR1 WNHNN and CDR2 SYGVQD (reference sequence).

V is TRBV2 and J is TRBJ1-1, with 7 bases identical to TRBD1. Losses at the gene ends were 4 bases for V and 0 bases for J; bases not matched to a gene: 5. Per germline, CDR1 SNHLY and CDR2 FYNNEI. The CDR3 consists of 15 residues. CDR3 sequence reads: CASSGETGMNTEAFF. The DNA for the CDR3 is TGTGCCAGCAGTGGGGAGACAGGGATGAACACTGAAGCTTTCTTT.

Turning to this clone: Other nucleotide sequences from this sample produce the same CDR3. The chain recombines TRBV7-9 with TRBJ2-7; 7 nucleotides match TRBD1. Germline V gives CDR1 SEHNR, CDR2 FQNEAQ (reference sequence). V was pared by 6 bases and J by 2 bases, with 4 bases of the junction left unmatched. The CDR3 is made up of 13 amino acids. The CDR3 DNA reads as TGTGCCAGCAGTTTAACAGGGGCCTACGAGCAGTACTTC. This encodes CASSLTGAYEQYF.

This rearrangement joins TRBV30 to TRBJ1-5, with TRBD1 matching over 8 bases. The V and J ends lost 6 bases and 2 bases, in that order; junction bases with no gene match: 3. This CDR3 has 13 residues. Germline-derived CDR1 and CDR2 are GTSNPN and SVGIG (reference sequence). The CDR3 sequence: CACKTGGNQPQHF. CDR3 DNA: TGTGCCTGCAAGACAGGGGGCAATCAGCCCCAGCATTTT.

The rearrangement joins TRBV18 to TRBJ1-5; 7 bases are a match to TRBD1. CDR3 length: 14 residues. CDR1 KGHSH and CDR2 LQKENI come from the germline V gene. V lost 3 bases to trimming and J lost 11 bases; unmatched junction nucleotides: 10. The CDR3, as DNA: TGTGCCAGCTCACCTGGGACAGACAATGCAGCCCAGCATTTT. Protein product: CASSPGTDNAAQHF. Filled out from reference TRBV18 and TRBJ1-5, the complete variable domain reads NAGVMQNPRHLVRRRGQEARLRCSPMKGHSHVYWYRQLPEEGLKFMVYLQKENIIDESGMPKERFSAEFPKEGPSILRIQQVVRGDSAAYFCASSPGTDNAAQHFGDGTRLSIL.

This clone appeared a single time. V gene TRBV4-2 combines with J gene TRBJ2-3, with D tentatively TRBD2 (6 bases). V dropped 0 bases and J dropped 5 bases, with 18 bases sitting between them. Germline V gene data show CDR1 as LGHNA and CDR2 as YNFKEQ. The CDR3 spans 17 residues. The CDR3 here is CASSQDRGSGLGDTQYF. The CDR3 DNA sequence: TGTGCCAGCAGCCAAGATCGGGGTAGCGGCCTTGGAGATACGCAGTATTTT.

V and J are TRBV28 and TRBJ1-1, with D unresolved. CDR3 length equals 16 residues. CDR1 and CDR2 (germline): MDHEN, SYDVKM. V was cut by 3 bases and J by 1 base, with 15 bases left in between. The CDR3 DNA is TGTGCCAGCAGTTTTGAGGTGGCCAGACGGAACACTGAAGCTTTCTTT. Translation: CASSFEVARRNTEAFF.

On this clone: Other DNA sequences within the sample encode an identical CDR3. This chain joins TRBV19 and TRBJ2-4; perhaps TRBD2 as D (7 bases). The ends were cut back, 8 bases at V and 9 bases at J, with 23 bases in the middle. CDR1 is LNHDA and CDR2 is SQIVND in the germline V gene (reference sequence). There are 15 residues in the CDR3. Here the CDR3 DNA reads TGTGCCAGTCATCAAGGGGGGGGAGGGGGAGGCATTCAGTACTTC. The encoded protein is CASHQGGGGGGIQYF. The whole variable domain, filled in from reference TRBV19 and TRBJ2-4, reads DGGITQSPKYLFRKEGQNVTLSCEQNLNHDAMYWYRQDPGQGLRLIYYSQIVNDFQKGDIAEGYSVSREKKESFPLTVTSAQKNPTAFYLCASHQGGGGGGIQYFGAGTRLSVL.

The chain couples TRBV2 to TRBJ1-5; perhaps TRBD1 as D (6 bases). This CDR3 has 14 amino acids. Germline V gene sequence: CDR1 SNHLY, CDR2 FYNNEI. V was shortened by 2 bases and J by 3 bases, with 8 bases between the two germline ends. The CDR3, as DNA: TGTGCCAGCAGTGAACACAGGGACAATCAGCCCCAGCATTTT. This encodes CASSEHRDNQPQHF.

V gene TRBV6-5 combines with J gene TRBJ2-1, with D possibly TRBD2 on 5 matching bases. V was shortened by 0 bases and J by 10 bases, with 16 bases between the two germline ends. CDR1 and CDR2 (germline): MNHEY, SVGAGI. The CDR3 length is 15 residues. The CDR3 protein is CASSYSDGSASEQFF. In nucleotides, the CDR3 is TGTGCCAGCAGTTACTCCGATGGGAGTGCCTCCGAGCAGTTCTTC.

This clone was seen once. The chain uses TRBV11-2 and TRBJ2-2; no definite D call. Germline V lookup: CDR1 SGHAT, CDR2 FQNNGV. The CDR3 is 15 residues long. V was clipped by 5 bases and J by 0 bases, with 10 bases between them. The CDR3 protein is CASSERRANTGELFF. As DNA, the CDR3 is TGTGCCAGCAGCGAAAGACGGGCGAACACCGGGGAGCTGTTTTTT.

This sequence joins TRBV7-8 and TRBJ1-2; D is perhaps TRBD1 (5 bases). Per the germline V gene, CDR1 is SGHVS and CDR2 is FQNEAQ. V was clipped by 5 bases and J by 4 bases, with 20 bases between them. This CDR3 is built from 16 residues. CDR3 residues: CASSQGLSVLGYGYTF. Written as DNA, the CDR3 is TGTGCCAGCAGCCAGGGACTTTCTGTTCTAGGCTATGGCTACACCTTC.

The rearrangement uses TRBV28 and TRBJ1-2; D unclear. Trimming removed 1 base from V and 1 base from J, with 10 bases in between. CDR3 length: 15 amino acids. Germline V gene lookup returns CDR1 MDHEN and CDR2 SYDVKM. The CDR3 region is CASSLSVLSNYGYTF. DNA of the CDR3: TGTGCCAGCAGTTTATCCGTCTTGAGTAACTATGGCTACACCTTC.

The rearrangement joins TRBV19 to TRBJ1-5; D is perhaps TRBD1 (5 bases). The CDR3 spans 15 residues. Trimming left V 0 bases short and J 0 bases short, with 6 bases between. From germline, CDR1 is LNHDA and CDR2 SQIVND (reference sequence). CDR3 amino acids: CASSIDRDSNQPQHF. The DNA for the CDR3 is TGTGCCAGTAGTATAGACAGGGATAGCAATCAGCCCCAGCATTTT.

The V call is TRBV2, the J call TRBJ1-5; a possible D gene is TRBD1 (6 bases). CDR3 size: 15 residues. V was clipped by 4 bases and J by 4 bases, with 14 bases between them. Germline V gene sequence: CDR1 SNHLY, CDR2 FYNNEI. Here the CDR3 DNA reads TGTGCCAGCAGTGTTTTACAGGGAAAGAATCAGCCCCAGCATTTT. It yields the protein CASSVLQGKNQPQHF.

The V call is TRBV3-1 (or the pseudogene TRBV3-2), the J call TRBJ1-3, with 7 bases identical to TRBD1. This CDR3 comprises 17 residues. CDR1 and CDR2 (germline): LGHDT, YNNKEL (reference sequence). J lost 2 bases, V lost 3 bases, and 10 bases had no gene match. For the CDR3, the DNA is TGTGCCAGCAGCCACGGAGACAGGGTCAATACTGGAAACACCATATATTTT. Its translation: CASSHGDRVNTGNTIYF.

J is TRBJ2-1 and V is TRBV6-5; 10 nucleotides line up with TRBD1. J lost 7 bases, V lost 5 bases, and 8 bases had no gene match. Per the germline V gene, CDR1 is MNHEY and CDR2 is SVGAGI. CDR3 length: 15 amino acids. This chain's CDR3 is CASSRQGALRNEQFF. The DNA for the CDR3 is TGTGCCAGCAGTCGACAGGGGGCCCTCCGGAATGAGCAGTTCTTC.

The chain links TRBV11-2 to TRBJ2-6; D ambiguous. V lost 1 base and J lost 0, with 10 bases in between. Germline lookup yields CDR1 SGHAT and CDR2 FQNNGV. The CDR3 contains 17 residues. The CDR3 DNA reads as TGTGCCAGCAGCTTAGTCCCCATCAGCTCTGGGGCCAACGTCCTGACTTTC. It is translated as CASSLVPISSGANVLTF. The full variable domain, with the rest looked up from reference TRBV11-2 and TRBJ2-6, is EAGVAQSPRYKIIEKRQSVAFWCNPISGHATLYWYQQILGQGPKLLIQFQNNGVVDDSQLPKDRFSAERLKGVDSTLKIQPAKLEDSAVYLCASSLVPISSGANVLTFGAGSRLTVL.

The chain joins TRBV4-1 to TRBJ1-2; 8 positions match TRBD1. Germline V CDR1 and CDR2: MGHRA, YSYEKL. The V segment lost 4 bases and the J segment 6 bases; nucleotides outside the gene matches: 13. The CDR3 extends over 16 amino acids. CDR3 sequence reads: CASSPRQQGASDGYTF. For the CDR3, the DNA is TGCGCCAGCAGCCCGCGCCAGCAGGGGGCTTCGGATGGCTACACCTTC.

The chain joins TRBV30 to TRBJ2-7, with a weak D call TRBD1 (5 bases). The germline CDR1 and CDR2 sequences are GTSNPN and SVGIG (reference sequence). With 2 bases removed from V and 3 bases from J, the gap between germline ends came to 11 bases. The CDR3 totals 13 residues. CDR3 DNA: TGTGCCTGGAGTATGACAAGGGGCTACGAGCAGTACTTC. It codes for CAWSMTRGYEQYF.